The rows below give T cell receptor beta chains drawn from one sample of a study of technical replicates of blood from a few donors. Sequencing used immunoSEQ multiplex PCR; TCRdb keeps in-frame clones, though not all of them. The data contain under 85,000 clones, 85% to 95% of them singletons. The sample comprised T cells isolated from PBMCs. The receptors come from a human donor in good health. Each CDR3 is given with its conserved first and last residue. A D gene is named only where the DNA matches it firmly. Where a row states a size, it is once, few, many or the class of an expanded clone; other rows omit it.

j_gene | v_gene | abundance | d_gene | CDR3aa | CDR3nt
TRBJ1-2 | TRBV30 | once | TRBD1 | CAWSKTGTGYGYTF | TGTGCCTGGAGTAAAACCGGGACAGGCTATGGCTACACCTTC
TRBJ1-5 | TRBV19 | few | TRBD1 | CASSILTGDQPQHF | TGTGCCAGTAGCATCTTGACAGGGGACCAGCCCCAGCATTTT
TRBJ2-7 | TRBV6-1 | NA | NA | CASSLIAVEEQYF | TGTGCCAGCAGTCTGATAGCGGTGGAAGAGCAGTACTTC
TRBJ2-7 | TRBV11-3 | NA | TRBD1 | CASSNYRDRNLYEQYF | TGTGCCAGCAGTAACTACCGGGACAGAAATCTCTACGAGCAGTACTTC
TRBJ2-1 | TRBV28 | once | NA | CASSTLAEDRNLEQFF | TGTGCCAGCAGTACCCTAGCGGAGGACAGAAATTTAGAGCAGTTCTTC
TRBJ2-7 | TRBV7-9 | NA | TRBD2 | CASSPGLAGSAYEQYF | TGTGCCAGCAGCCCCGGACTAGCGGGAAGCGCTTACGAGCAGTACTTC
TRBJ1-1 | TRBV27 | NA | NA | CASSLLGQSEAFF | TGTGCCAGCAGTTTATTAGGACAGAGCGAAGCTTTCTTT
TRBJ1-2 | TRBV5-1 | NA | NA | CASSLAEAGTGYTF | TGCGCCAGCAGCTTGGCCGAGGCAGGGACAGGCTACACCTTC
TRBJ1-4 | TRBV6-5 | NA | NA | CASRGDQGFGEKLFF | TGTGCCAGCAGGGGGGACCAGGGGTTTGGTGAAAAACTGTTTTTT
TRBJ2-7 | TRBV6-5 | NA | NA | CASSDGSMHEQYF | TGTGCCAGCAGTGACGGGAGTATGCACGAGCAGTACTTC